This TCR beta chain stems from a study of T cell responses to AZD1222 COVID-19 vaccine. General observations from the study: White British donors predominated, females outnumbered males, and clonal diversity was possibly underestimated.

As to this clone: Its antigen is unidentified.

Assay: immunoSEQ multiplex PCR; the TCRdb copy retains only in-frame clones and omits some. This table has roughly 140,000 clones, approximately 93% appearing once. The CDR3 has 13 residues. Germline V gives CDR1 LNHDA, CDR2 SQIVND (reference sequence). The V end lost 3 bases, the J end lost 0 bases, and 5 bases lay between the germline ends. The source of this sequence is an adult who had recovered from COVID-19. V gene TRBV19 combines with J gene TRBJ1-1; D is unresolved. Sequences were derived from peripheral blood, sampled after recovery from COVID-19. The CDR3 nucleotides read TGTGCCAGTAGTATTGCGGTGAACACTGAAGCTTTCTTT. It encodes CASSIAVNTEAFF. Drawing the rest from reference TRBV19 and TRBJ1-1, the complete variable domain is DGGITQSPKYLFRKEGQNVTLSCEQNLNHDAMYWYRQDPGQGLRLIYYSQIVNDFQKGDIAEGYSVSREKKESFPLTVTSAQKNPTAFYLCASSIAVNTEAFFGQGTRLTVV.